This TCR beta chain derives from a study of T cell repertoires in cytomegalovirus infection (dated by TCRdb to the late 2010s). At the level of the whole study: Donor HLA type was relevant to the analysis, as public TCR beta signatures indicated carriage of CMV infection together with the matching HLA type. The paper's findings and limits, for the study overall: In both this cohort and an independent approximately 350-donor cohort, the cumulative frequency of public TCR beta family members distinguished carriers of CMV infection plus the relevant HLA type. The ex vivo response was dominated by HLA-C-restricted CMV-specific TCR beta clonotypes, and the single most frequent clonotype in two of eight donors was supplied by these HLA-C-restricted clonotypes.

This sample was sequenced with an Illumina HiSeq 1500. The public sequencing data were trimmed at Q25 with fastp and processed into clonotypes with MiXCR by TCRdb, which kept only in-frame beta chains. Every CDR3 protein is listed once, alongside the most common genes and DNA of its rows. This sample lists 250,000 to 350,000 distinct CDR3 sequences; over 20% were detected once. Of the sample, roughly 14% falls within the top ten clones. This clonotype was recorded many times. The target of this receptor is not known. The junction differs from germline at one of its ends, possibly a read error. According to the germline V gene, CDR1 reads SGHTA and CDR2 reads FQGNSA. The CDR3 runs 12 residues from the cysteine to the phenylalanine. The retained sequence is limited to the CDR3, 36 bases, with the frame set at the first base.

In this chain, TRBV7-2 is recombined with TRBJ2-7; TRBD2 matches 7 bases in the middle. What was sequenced was PBMCs. The source is a human donor in good health (CMV status not recorded). Some clones in this sample may be carry-over from other donors' samples. CDR3 protein: CASSLLSLGLLF. The bases are TGTGCCAGCAGCTTACTTAGTCTGGGACTACTTTTC.